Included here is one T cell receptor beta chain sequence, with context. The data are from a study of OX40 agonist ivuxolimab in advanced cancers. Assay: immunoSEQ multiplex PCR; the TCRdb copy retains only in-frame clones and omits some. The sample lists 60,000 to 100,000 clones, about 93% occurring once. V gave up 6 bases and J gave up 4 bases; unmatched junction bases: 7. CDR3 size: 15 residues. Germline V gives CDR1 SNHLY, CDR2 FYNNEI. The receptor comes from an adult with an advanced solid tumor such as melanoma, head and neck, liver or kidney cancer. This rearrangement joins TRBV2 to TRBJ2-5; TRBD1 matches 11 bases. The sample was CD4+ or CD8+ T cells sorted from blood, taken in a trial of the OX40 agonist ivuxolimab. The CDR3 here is CASRLDRGQRETQYF. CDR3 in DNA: TGTGCCAGCAGACTGGACAGGGGGCAGAGAGAGACCCAGTACTTC.